One sample yielded the 32 T cell receptor beta chains listed below, sequenced in a study of CD8 T cells in Susac syndrome (dated by TCRdb to about 2019). Library preparation was by the immunoSEQ multiplex PCR assay. RNA was extracted using the RNeasy kit, and about 0.45 to 1 microgram was reverse transcribed with random hexamers. TCRdb cleaned the public reads at Q25 with fastp, built clones with MiXCR and kept in-frame beta chains. Duplicate CDR3 protein sequences are folded into a single record with the most common DNA and genes. The sample table holds tens of thousands of distinct CDR3 sequences, of which 95% to 96% were seen once. Of the sample, 0.5% to 0.8% is held by the ten largest clones. The source material was CD8+ T cells from PBMCs. These receptors were collected from a human donor with Susac syndrome.

The chain combines TRBV7-9 with TRBJ1-6; D call uncertain. The CDR3 spans 13 residues. V was clipped by 6 bases and J by 6 bases, with 9 bases between them. The germline CDR1 and CDR2 sequences are SEHNR and FQNEAQ (reference sequence). In nucleotides, the CDR3 is TGTGCCAGCAGTTCGGACGGTAATTCACCCCTCCACTTT. Translating gives CASSSDGNSPLHF.

This clonotype has just one count. V usage is TRBV20-1 and J usage is TRBJ1-2, with TRBD1 as a possible D gene (6 bases). The CDR3 has 16 residues. V was clipped by 0 bases and J by 4 bases, with 18 bases between them. Germline V gives CDR1 DFQATT, CDR2 SNEGSKA (reference sequence). DNA of the CDR3: TGCAGTGCTAGAGACTCCTCGACAGGTCTAGTCTATGGCTACACCTTC. The encoded protein is CSARDSSTGLVYGYTF.

The chain joins TRBV5-1 to TRBJ2-1, with 7 bases matching TRBD1. Germline CDR1 SGHRS, CDR2 YFSETQ. The CDR3 extends over 15 amino acids. J lost 2 bases, V lost 5 bases, and 7 bases had no gene match. In DNA form, the CDR3 reads TGCGCCAGCAGTCGGGACAGCCGAACCTACAATGAGCAGTTCTTC. Its translation is CASSRDSRTYNEQFF. The full variable domain, completed using reference TRBV5-1 and TRBJ2-1, is KAGVTQTPRYLIKTRGQQVTLSCSPISGHRSVSWYQQTPGQGLQFLFEYFSETQRNKGNFPGRFSGRQFSNSRSEMNVSTLELGDSALYLCASSRDSRTYNEQFFGPGTRLTVL.

The gene calls are TRBV2 and TRBJ1-2, with D unclear. Per germline, CDR1 SNHLY and CDR2 FYNNEI. Trimming took off 3 bases at V and 7 bases at J, with 18 bases between the two ends. The CDR3 runs to 15 residues. CDR3 in DNA: TGTGCCAGCAGTGAGTTGCAGGAGTGGATGGGTGGCTACACCTTC. This codes for CASSELQEWMGGYTF. The entire variable domain, with the rest obtained from reference TRBV2 and TRBJ1-2, is as follows: EPEVTQTPSHQVTQMGQEVILRCVPISNHLYFYWYRQILGQKVEFLVSFYNNEISEKSEIFDDQFSVERPDGSNFTLKIRSTKLEDSAMYFCASSELQEWMGGYTFGSGTRLTVV.

This clonotype was recorded a few times. CDR3: CASSPGQGNTEAFF. The CDR3 DNA reads as TGCGCCAGCAGCCCGGGACAGGGGAACACTGAAGCTTTCTTT. The genes are TRBV4-3 and TRBJ1-1, with 9 bases fitting TRBD1. The CDR3 loop spans 14 amino acids. V lost 4 bases and J lost 1; bases outside the gene matches: 1. Per the germline V gene, CDR1 is LGHNA and CDR2 is YSLEER.

CDR3 DNA: TGCAGTGCTAGAGGGCCTGAGGCCTATAATTCACCCCTCCACTTT. Amino acids: CSARGPEAYNSPLHF. The chain links TRBV20-1 to TRBJ1-6; D is unresolved. This CDR3 region has 15 residues. CDR1 DFQATT and CDR2 SNEGSKA come from the germline V gene (reference sequence). V lost 1 base to trimming and J lost 2 bases, with 9 bases between them.

The rearrangement joins TRBV5-6 to TRBJ2-7; D call uncertain. From germline, CDR1 is SGHDT and CDR2 YYEEEE. The length of the CDR3 is 13 residues. V gave up 0 bases and J gave up 3 bases, with 7 bases separating them. Here the CDR3 DNA reads TGTGCCAGCAGCTTGGGACCGGACTACGAGCAGTACTTC. It translates to CASSLGPDYEQYF.

V is TRBV4-3 and J is TRBJ1-5; D call uncertain. Germline assignment: CDR1 LGHNA and CDR2 YSLEER. CDR3 length: 17 residues. V lost 0 bases and J 2 bases, leaving 14 bases between the germline ends. CDR3 loop: CASSQDRVRYGNQPQHF. The CDR3 nucleotides read TGCGCCAGCAGCCAAGATCGGGTCCGGTACGGCAATCAGCCCCAGCATTTT.

The chain couples TRBV20-1 to TRBJ1-1; TRBD1 might be the D (6 bases). The V end lost 0 bases, the J end lost 11 bases, and 13 bases lay between the germline ends. The germline V gene has CDR1 DFQATT and CDR2 SNEGSKA (reference sequence). The CDR3 consists of 12 residues. The CDR3 DNA is TGCAGTGCTAGAGAGAGAGGGGGAGACGCTTTCTTT. The encoded protein is CSARERGGDAFF.

The chain joins TRBV4-3 to TRBJ2-2; the match to TRBD2 covers 7 bases. Trimming removed 3 bases from V and 7 bases from J; junction bases left unmatched: 5. Germline-derived CDR1 and CDR2 are LGHNA and YSLEER. CDR3 length: 14 residues. The CDR3 nucleotides are TGCGCCAGCAGCCATTCAGGGAGGGGCGGGGAGCTGTTTTTT. It translates to CASSHSGRGGELFF.

The DNA for the CDR3 is TGTGCCAGCAACTACGAATCAGGGGACAATGAGCAGTTCTTC. Protein product: CASNYESGDNEQFF. This rearrangement joins TRBV9 to TRBJ2-1, with D possibly being TRBD1 (6 bases). V was clipped by 6 bases and J by 5 bases, with 15 bases between them. CDR3 length equals 14 residues. Germline V gives CDR1 SGDLS, CDR2 YYNGEE.

The chain joins TRBV28 to TRBJ1-6; unclear D gene. This CDR3 contains 14 residues. Germline CDR1 reads MDHEN; CDR2 reads SYDVKM. V was pared by 6 bases and J by 7 bases, with 13 bases between. Written as DNA, the CDR3 is TGTGCCAGCAGCCCCGTGCGGAGGAATTCACCCCTCCACTTT. Translated: CASSPVRRNSPLHF.

The sample holds one count of this clonotype. This sequence joins TRBV7-2 and TRBJ2-7; possibly TRBD1 for D (5 bases). The CDR3 contains 16 residues. V shed 1 base and J shed 0 bases, with 13 bases lying between them. CDR1 and CDR2 from the germline V gene are SGHTA and FQGNSA. In nucleotides, the CDR3 is TGTGCCAGCAGCTTAGATTCGTGGCAGGGCTCCTACGAGCAGTACTTC. Translating it yields CASSLDSWQGSYEQYF. The whole variable domain, filled in from reference TRBV7-2 and TRBJ2-7, reads GAGVSQSPSNKVTEKGKDVELRCDPISGHTALYWYRQSLGQGLEFLIYFQGNSAPDKSGLPSDRFSAERTGGSVSTLTIQRTQQEDSAVYLCASSLDSWQGSYEQYFGPGTRLTVT.

The V call is TRBV20-1, the J call TRBJ2-5, with 7 bases aligning to TRBD2. V was pared by 1 base and J by 5 bases, with 10 bases of the junction left unmatched. CDR1 and CDR2 from the germline V gene are DFQATT and SNEGSKA (reference sequence). The CDR3 loop spans 15 amino acids. The CDR3 sequence: CSARVPSGWGETQYF. The CDR3 nucleotides are TGCAGTGCTAGAGTGCCTAGCGGATGGGGGGAGACCCAGTACTTC.

The chain is built from TRBV19 and TRBJ2-7, with D hard to call. The V end lost 7 bases, the J end lost 6 bases, and 13 bases lay between the germline ends. The CDR3 loop spans 12 amino acids. Germline lookup yields CDR1 LNHDA and CDR2 SQIVND (reference sequence). CDR3 residues: CASTTPVGEQYF. For the CDR3, the DNA is TGTGCCAGTACCACCCCGGTCGGCGAGCAGTACTTC.

This sequence joins TRBV6-1 and TRBJ2-5; D uncertain. The CDR3 has 13 residues. The germline V gene has CDR1 MNHNS and CDR2 SASEGT. Trimming removed 6 bases from V and 4 bases from J, with 12 bases in between. CDR3: CASSLTVVETQYF. The CDR3 DNA is TGTGCCAGCAGCTTGACCGTCGTAGAGACCCAGTACTTC.

V is TRBV27 and J is TRBJ1-2; no clear D. The ends were cut back, 2 bases at V and 4 bases at J, with 8 bases in the middle. CDR1 and CDR2 from the germline V gene are MNHEY and SMNVEV (reference sequence). This CDR3 contains 13 residues. The CDR3 DNA reads as TGTGCCAGCAGTTTACAAAAGGGCTATGGCTACACCTTC. Translation gives CASSLQKGYGYTF.

V is TRBV28 and J is TRBJ1-1, with TRBD1 matching over 7 bases. CDR1 is MDHEN, CDR2 SYDVKM, per germline. The CDR3 has 14 residues. V lost 5 bases to trimming and J lost 2 bases; unmatched junction nucleotides: 5. The CDR3 DNA follows: TGTGCCAGCAGTGACAGGGATGGAAACACTGAAGCTTTCTTT. Its protein is CASSDRDGNTEAFF. Complete variable domain (other parts from reference TRBV28 and TRBJ1-1): DVKVTQSSRYLVKRTGEKVFLECVQDMDHENMFWYRQDPGLGLRLIYFSYDVKMKEKGDIPEGYSVSREKKERFSLILESASTNQTSMYLCASSDRDGNTEAFFGQGTRLTVV.

This clonotype was observed once. The chain links TRBV20-1 to TRBJ2-5, with D perhaps matching TRBD2 (5 bases). V lost 4 bases and J lost 1, with 10 bases in between. Germline V gene lookup returns CDR1 DFQATT and CDR2 SNEGSKA (reference sequence). The length of the CDR3 is 13 residues. CDR3 residues: CSATVEAQETQYF. Here the CDR3 DNA reads TGCAGTGCTACAGTGGAGGCCCAAGAGACCCAGTACTTC.

The chain uses TRBV27 and TRBJ2-7; tentative D call: TRBD2 (5 bases). Germline V gene data show CDR1 as MNHEY and CDR2 as SMNVEV (reference sequence). This CDR3 region has 14 residues. V shed 5 bases and J shed 0 bases, with 11 bases lying between them. Written as DNA, the CDR3 is TGTGCCAGCAGTCCTTCCGGGGTCTCCTACGAGCAGTACTTC. It codes for CASSPSGVSYEQYF.

This clonotype was picked up one time. The chain couples TRBV19 to TRBJ1-1; TRBD1 might be the D (6 bases). CDR3 size: 14 residues. V was pared by 9 bases and J by 8 bases, with 22 bases between. Germline V gives CDR1 LNHDA, CDR2 SQIVND (reference sequence). The CDR3: CASQMLGGSREAFF. CDR3 sequence (DNA): TGTGCCAGCCAAATGTTGGGGGGCTCTAGAGAAGCTTTCTTT.

This chain links TRBV2 with TRBJ1-3; no reliable D call. The V end lost 1 base, the J end lost 1 base, and 8 bases lay between the germline ends. This CDR3 has 15 amino acids. Per germline, CDR1 SNHLY and CDR2 FYNNEI. CDR3 sequence: CASSEVGGSGNTIYF. The CDR3 bases are TGTGCCAGCAGTGAAGTAGGTGGTTCTGGAAACACCATATATTTT.

The chain has TRBV7-6 and TRBJ2-5; no firm D call. The CDR3 is made up of 12 amino acids. Germline values: CDR1 SGHVS, CDR2 FNYEAQ. Trimming removed 5 bases at V and 1 base at J, with 5 bases between. The CDR3 loop reads CASSVPQETQYF. DNA of the CDR3: TGTGCCAGCAGCGTACCCCAAGAGACCCAGTACTTC.

The V and J genes are TRBV4-3 and TRBJ1-6; D is uncertain. The CDR3 length is 14 residues. Trimming shortened V by 4 bases and J by 4 bases, and 8 bases separated the two germline ends. Germline V CDR1 and CDR2: LGHNA, YSLEER. CDR3 protein: CASSREAYNSPLHF. The CDR3 nucleotides are TGCGCCAGCAGCCGAGAAGCTTATAATTCACCCCTCCACTTT.

This chain uses TRBV27 with TRBJ2-7; D is undetermined. The length of the CDR3 is 14 residues. V gave up 3 bases and J gave up 2 bases, with 11 bases separating them. Germline loops: CDR1 MNHEY, CDR2 SMNVEV (reference sequence). CDR3 protein: CASSLGDQAYEQYF. For the CDR3, the DNA is TGTGCCAGCAGTTTGGGTGACCAAGCCTACGAGCAGTACTTC.

The gene calls are TRBV20-1 and TRBJ2-5; 12 nucleotides agree with TRBD2. The CDR3 sequence is 15 residues long. Germline-derived CDR1 and CDR2 are DFQATT and SNEGSKA (reference sequence). After removal of 6 bases from V and 2 bases from J, the junction contained 7 bases not matched to a gene. The CDR3 loop reads CSATTSGGPQETQYF. CDR3 nucleotide sequence: TGCAGTGCCACTACTAGCGGGGGGCCGCAAGAGACCCAGTACTTC.

This clonotype has just one count. The CDR3 spells CASSLGTSGGSTDTQYF. As DNA, the CDR3 is TGTGCCAGCTCCCTCGGGACTAGCGGGGGAAGCACAGATACGCAGTATTTT. The chain employs TRBV18 and TRBJ2-3; 14 positions agree with TRBD2. V shed 6 bases and J 0 bases; nucleotides not matched to a gene: 5. Germline V gene sequence: CDR1 KGHSH, CDR2 LQKENI. This CDR3 is built from 17 residues.

V is TRBV11-2 and J is TRBJ2-7; 7 bases are a match to TRBD1. V lost 6 bases to trimming and J lost 2 bases; unmatched junction nucleotides: 7. Germline CDR1 and CDR2: SGHAT and FQNNGV. CDR3 length: 14 residues. CDR3 sequence reads: CASRSLGTAYEQYF. The CDR3, as DNA: TGTGCCAGCAGGTCCCTCGGGACAGCCTACGAGCAGTACTTC.

The chain joins TRBV28 to TRBJ2-2, with 7 nucleotides matching TRBD1. CDR1 and CDR2 from the germline V gene are MDHEN and SYDVKM. V gave up 6 bases and J gave up 3 bases; unmatched junction bases: 7. CDR3 length: 15 residues. Written as DNA, the CDR3 is TGTGCCAGCAGACCCGGGACAGAAGACACCGGGGAGCTGTTTTTT. Amino acid sequence: CASRPGTEDTGELFF. Based on the CDR3 plus reference TRBV28 and TRBJ2-2, the full variable domain is DVKVTQSSRYLVKRTGEKVFLECVQDMDHENMFWYRQDPGLGLRLIYFSYDVKMKEKGDIPEGYSVSREKKERFSLILESASTNQTSMYLCASRPGTEDTGELFFGEGSRLTVL.

The chain is built from TRBV7-3 and TRBJ1-2; 8 bases are a match to TRBD1. The CDR3 is made up of 14 amino acids. The trim removed 5 bases at V and 8 bases at J, leaving 10 bases unmatched. Germline CDR1 is SGHTA and CDR2 is FQGTGA. CDR3 sequence reads: CASSLSPTGVGYTF. The CDR3 DNA sequence: TGTGCCAGCAGCCTTAGTCCGACAGGGGTAGGCTACACCTTC.

CDR3 sequence reads: CASSLDMGFQETQYF. As DNA, the CDR3 is TGTGCCAGCAGCTTAGACATGGGATTCCAAGAGACCCAGTACTTC. The genes are TRBV11-2 and TRBJ2-5; no reliable D call. Between the trimmed V and J ends, which lost 0 bases and 1 base, there was a span of 9 bases. The length of the CDR3 is 15 residues. Germline CDR1 is SGHAT and CDR2 is FQNNGV.

The CDR3 region has the DNA TGCGCCAGCAGCCCCCGGGGCACCAACACTGAAGCTTTCTTT. It translates to CASSPRGTNTEAFF. The rearrangement uses TRBV5-1 and TRBJ1-1, with a weak D call TRBD1 (5 bases). Trimming stripped 4 bases from V and 2 bases from J, with 12 bases between. CDR3 length: 14 amino acids. CDR1 and CDR2 (germline): SGHRS, YFSETQ.